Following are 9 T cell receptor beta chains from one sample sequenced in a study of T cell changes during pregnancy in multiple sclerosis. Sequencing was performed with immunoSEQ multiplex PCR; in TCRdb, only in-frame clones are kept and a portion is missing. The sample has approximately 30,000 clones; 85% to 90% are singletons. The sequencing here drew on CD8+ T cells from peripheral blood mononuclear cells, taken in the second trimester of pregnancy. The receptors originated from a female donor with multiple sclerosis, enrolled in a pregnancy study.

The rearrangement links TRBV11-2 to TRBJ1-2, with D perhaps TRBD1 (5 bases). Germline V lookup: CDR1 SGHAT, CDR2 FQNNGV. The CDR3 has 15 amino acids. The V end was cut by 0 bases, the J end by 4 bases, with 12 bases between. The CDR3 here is CASSLDPQGTYGYTF. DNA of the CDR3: TGTGCCAGCAGCTTAGATCCCCAGGGTACCTATGGCTACACCTTC.

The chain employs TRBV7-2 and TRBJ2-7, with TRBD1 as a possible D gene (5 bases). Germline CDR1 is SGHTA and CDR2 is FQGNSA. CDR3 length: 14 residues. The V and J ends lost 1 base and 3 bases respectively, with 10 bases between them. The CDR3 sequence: CASSLGARDYEQYF. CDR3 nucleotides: TGTGCCAGCAGCTTAGGGGCCAGGGACTACGAGCAGTACTTC.

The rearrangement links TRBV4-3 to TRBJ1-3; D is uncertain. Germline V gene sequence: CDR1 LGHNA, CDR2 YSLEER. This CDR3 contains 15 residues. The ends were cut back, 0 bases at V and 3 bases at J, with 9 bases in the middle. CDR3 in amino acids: CASSQDLGVGNTIYF. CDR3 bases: TGCGCCAGCAGCCAAGACCTCGGGGTTGGAAACACCATATATTTT.

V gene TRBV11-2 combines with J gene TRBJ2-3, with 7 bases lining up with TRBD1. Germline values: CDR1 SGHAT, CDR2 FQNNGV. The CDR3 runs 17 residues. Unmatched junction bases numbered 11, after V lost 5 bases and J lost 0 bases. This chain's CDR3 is CASSLRSGQYSTDTQYF. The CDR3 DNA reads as TGTGCCAGCAGCCTCCGTTCGGGACAGTACAGCACAGATACGCAGTATTTT.

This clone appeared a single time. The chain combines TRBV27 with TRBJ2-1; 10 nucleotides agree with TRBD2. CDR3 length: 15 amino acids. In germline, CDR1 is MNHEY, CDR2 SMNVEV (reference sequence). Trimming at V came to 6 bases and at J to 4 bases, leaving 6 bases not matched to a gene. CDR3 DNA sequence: TGTGCCAGCAGCCGACTAGCGGGCGTATACAATGAGCAGTTCTTC. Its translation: CASSRLAGVYNEQFF.

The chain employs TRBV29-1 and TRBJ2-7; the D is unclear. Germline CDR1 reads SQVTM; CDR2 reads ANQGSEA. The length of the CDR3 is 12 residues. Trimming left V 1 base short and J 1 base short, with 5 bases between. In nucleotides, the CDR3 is TGCAGCGTTGAAGGACTGTCCTACGAGCAGTACTTC. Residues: CSVEGLSYEQYF.

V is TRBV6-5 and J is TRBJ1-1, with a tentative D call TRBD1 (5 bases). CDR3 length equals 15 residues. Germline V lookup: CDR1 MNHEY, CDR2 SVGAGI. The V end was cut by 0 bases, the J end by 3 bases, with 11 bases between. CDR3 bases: TGTGCCAGCAGTTACTCATTGGGGGGGGACACTGAAGCTTTCTTT. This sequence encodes CASSYSLGGDTEAFF.

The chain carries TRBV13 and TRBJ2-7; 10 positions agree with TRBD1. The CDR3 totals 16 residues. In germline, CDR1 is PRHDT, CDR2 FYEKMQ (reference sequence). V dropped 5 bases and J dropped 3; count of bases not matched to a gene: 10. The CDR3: CASSPRDRGIGYEQYF. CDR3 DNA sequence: TGTGCCAGCAGCCCCCGGGACAGGGGAATAGGCTACGAGCAGTACTTC.

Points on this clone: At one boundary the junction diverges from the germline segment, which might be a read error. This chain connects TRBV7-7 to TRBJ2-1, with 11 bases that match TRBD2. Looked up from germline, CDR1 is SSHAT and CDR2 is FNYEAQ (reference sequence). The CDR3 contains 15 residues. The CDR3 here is CASSFGTSGHNEQFF. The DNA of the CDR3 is TGTGCTAGCAGCTTTGGGACTAGCGGTCACAATGAGCAGTTCTTC.